This T cell receptor beta chain was observed in a study of metastatic and nonmetastatic thyroid tumors. Thyroid surgery took place with no prior treatment in any patient. TCRdb re-called the PCR reads with MiXCR. The sample yields 20,000 to 25,000 clones, 25% to 30% seen once. There are many counts of this clone. Sequencing was carried out using tumor tissue. The receptor was isolated from a female donor with papillary thyroid cancer or a benign thyroid nodule (not recorded which). Some clones in this sample may be carry-over from other donors' samples.

The CDR3 region is CASSVDLGDYSNQPQHF. In DNA form, the CDR3 reads TGTGCCAGCAGTGTCGATTTGGGGGATTATAGCAATCAGCCCCAGCATTTT. The V call is TRBV6-1, the J call TRBJ1-5; maybe TRBD1 (5 bases). V gave up 4 bases and J gave up 0 bases, with 16 bases separating them. CDR1 is MNHNS and CDR2 is SASEGT in the germline V gene. The CDR3 loop spans 17 amino acids.